This T cell receptor beta chain derives from a study of cytomegalovirus exposure and HLA in healthy donors. Comments on this clone: What it recognizes is unknown.

Primers included in the PCR were 60 Vbeta and 13 Jbeta primers. Sequencing was performed with immunoSEQ multiplex PCR; in TCRdb, only in-frame clones are kept and a portion is missing. The profile shows approximately 150,000 clones, 78% of them singletons. General study results and limits: Altogether, 150 to 200 TCR beta chains were recorded as cytomegalovirus-associated. Immune exposure data for these donors was limited to CMV serostatus. HLA restriction was apparent for most CMV-associated TCR beta chains in a later analysis. Common viral pathogens were later found to be apparently linked to several of the most significant clusters.

The germline CDR1 and CDR2 sequences are ENHRY and SYGVKD. V shed 6 bases and J shed 4 bases, with 15 bases lying between them. The CDR3 is 14 amino acids. The sample was PBMCs. The receptor comes from a female donor in good health and CMV-seronegative. This rearrangement joins TRBV10-3 to TRBJ1-1, with D perhaps TRBD1 (5 bases). This CDR3 reads CAISLSREATEAFF. CDR3 nucleotide sequence: TGTGCCATCAGCCTATCCAGGGAGGCCACTGAAGCTTTCTTT.